These 9 T cell receptor beta chains originate from one sample sequenced in a study of cytotoxic CD8 clonotypes in ibrutinib-treated CLL. Assay: immunoSEQ multiplex PCR; the TCRdb copy retains only in-frame clones and omits some. This table holds 7,500 to 9,500 clones, under 85% found once. Source: PBMCs, taken before ibrutinib treatment. These receptors were obtained from a human donor with chronic lymphocytic leukemia.

The J gene is TRBJ2-5, the V gene TRBV7-9; either TRBD1 or TRBD2 may supply D (5 bases each). Between the trimmed V and J ends, which lost 1 base and 5 bases, there was a span of 11 bases. CDR1 SEHNR and CDR2 FQNEAQ come from the germline V gene (reference sequence). The CDR3 sequence is 14 residues long. As DNA, the CDR3 is TGTGCCAGCAGCTTAGTTGGGGGATACGAGACCCAGTACTTC. Its protein product is CASSLVGGYETQYF.

The chain couples TRBV27 to TRBJ1-5; D unresolved. Trimming left V 8 bases short and J 4 bases short, with 9 bases between. The germline V gene has CDR1 MNHEY and CDR2 SMNVEV (reference sequence). This CDR3 spans 12 amino acids. In DNA, the CDR3 is TGTGCCAGCGGGCAGCTTAATCAGCCCCAGCATTTT. This codes for CASGQLNQPQHF.

A few counts support this clone. The chain has TRBV18 and TRBJ2-4; D unclear. V lost 0 bases to trimming and J lost 3 bases, with 12 bases between them. This CDR3 is built from 16 residues. The V gene's germline CDR1 is KGHSH and CDR2 LQKENI. CDR3 in amino acids: CASSPPLLNIKNIQYF. For the CDR3, the DNA is TGTGCCAGCTCACCACCTTTACTGAATATCAAAAACATTCAGTACTTC.

The rearrangement uses TRBV27 and TRBJ2-7; no definite D call. V was shortened by 2 bases and J by 4 bases, with 15 bases between the two germline ends. The CDR3 extends over 15 amino acids. Germline values: CDR1 MNHEY, CDR2 SMNVEV (reference sequence). CDR3 bases: TGTGCCAGCAGTTTAAACGTCTTGGAAGGGTACGAGCAGTACTTC. It encodes CASSLNVLEGYEQYF.

V gene TRBV28 combines with J gene TRBJ1-2; 7 nucleotides align to TRBD1. Trimming took 6 bases from V and 7 from J; bases not matched to a gene: 8. This CDR3 is built from 13 residues. Germline values: CDR1 MDHEN, CDR2 SYDVKM. CDR3 nucleotides: TGTGCCAGCAGCCCGGGACGGGACAGTGGCTACACCTTC. The encoded protein is CASSPGRDSGYTF.

V is TRBV6-1 and J is TRBJ1-2, with unresolved D. This CDR3 has 11 amino acids. V lost 7 bases, J lost 3 bases, and 6 bases lay in between. CDR1 is MNHNS, CDR2 SASEGT, per germline. CDR3 in DNA: TGTGCCAGCAACCGGGACTATGGCTACACCTTC. Translation gives CASNRDYGYTF.

The chain joins TRBV19 to TRBJ2-7; TRBD2 might be the D (6 bases). Germline-derived CDR1 and CDR2 are LNHDA and SQIVND (reference sequence). V lost 5 bases to trimming and J lost 3 bases, with 14 bases between them. The CDR3 is 14 residues long. The CDR3 sequence is CASSVRSGYYEQYF. The CDR3 nucleotides read TGTGCCAGTAGTGTAAGAAGCGGGTACTACGAGCAGTACTTC.

This sequence joins TRBV15 and TRBJ2-3; TRBD2 aligns across 13 bases. Germline V gene sequence: CDR1 LNHNV, CDR2 YYDKDF (reference sequence). The CDR3 runs 19 residues. The J segment lost 4 bases and the V segment lost 0 bases, leaving 10 bases of the junction unmatched. CDR3: CATSRDLGLAGVAADTQYF. The CDR3 DNA reads TGTGCCACCAGCAGAGATCTAGGACTAGCGGGAGTGGCGGCAGATACGCAGTATTTT.

CDR3 nucleotide sequence: TGTGCCACCAGCAGAGGAGGAAAGAACACTGAAGCTTTCTTT. Translated: CATSRGGKNTEAFF. This chain joins TRBV15 and TRBJ1-1, with D hard to call. CDR1 and CDR2 from the germline V gene are LNHNV and YYDKDF (reference sequence). The germline V and J ends were trimmed by 1 base and 1 base, with 7 bases remaining between them. The CDR3 runs 14 residues.